The rows below give T cell receptor beta chains drawn from one sample of a study of T cells in Graves' hyperthyroidism and ophthalmopathy. TCRdb re-called the multiplex PCR reads through MiXCR, storing one row per CDR3 protein. The data show about 560,000 distinct CDR3 sequences, approximately 15% seen once. Sequenced: blood. These receptor sequences come from a woman younger than 35 with Graves' hyperthyroidism. The CDR3 runs from the conserved cysteine through the conserved F or W. A D gene is named only where the DNA matches it firmly. Some rows mark clone size as missing; the rest say once, few, many or name a class of expanded clone.

abundance,v_gene,d_gene,len,j_gene,CDR3nt,CDR3aa
-,TRBV2,-,15,TRBJ1-6,TGTGCCAGCAGTGATAGGGGGATTCCAGTTTCACCCCTCCACTTT,CASSDRGIPVSPLHF
-,TRBV4-2,-,15,TRBJ1-3,TGTGCCAGCAGCCAGTACAGCGGGTCTGGAAACACCATATATTTT,CASSQYSGSGNTIYF
few,TRBV30,-,11,TRBJ1-1,TGTGCCTGGGGAAGGACCTATGAAGCTTTCTTT,CAWGRTYEAFF
-,TRBV12-3/TRBV12-4,TRBD2,14,TRBJ2-1,TGTGCCAGCCGAACTAGCGGGAGGGTCAATGAGCAGTTCTTC,CASRTSGRVNEQFF
many,TRBV2,TRBD1,16,TRBJ1-4,TGTGCCAGCAGTACAAGCGACAGGGTGGGTGGTGAAAAACTGTTTTTT,CASSTSDRVGGEKLFF
-,TRBV7-9,TRBD2,16,TRBJ2-3,TGTGCCAGCAGCACCAACCTAGCGGGGGGGGCAGATACGCAGTATTTT,CASSTNLAGGADTQYF
many,TRBV10-1,-,15,TRBJ1-1,TGCGCCAGCAGTGAAGGGGGGGGGGCGAAGACTGAAGCTTTCTTT,CASSEGGGAKTEAFF
many,TRBV28,-,14,TRBJ2-3,TGTGCCAGCAGCACCAGACGGGCTGGAGATACGCAGTATTTT,CASSTRRAGDTQYF
-,TRBV19,-,16,TRBJ1-5,TGTGCCAGTAGTACCCCACGACGCCGGGCGGGTCAGCCCCAGCATTTT,CASSTPRRRAGQPQHF
-,TRBV6-6,-,13,TRBJ1-1,TGTGCCAGCAGTTACAAATTGGGAACTGAAGCTTTCTTT,CASSYKLGTEAFF
few,TRBV9,-,16,TRBJ2-2,TGTGCCAGCAGCCCCCGAGGCGCCGCGAACACCGGGGAGCTGTTTTTT,CASSPRGAANTGELFF
-,TRBV19,-,13,TRBJ1-1,TGTGCCAGTAGCATGGACATGAACACTGAAGCTTTCTTT,CASSMDMNTEAFF
many,TRBV12-3/TRBV12-4,-,13,TRBJ2-7,TGTGCCAGCAGGACCAGGGGGGAGGGCGAGCAGTACTTC,CASRTRGEGEQYF
many,TRBV11-1,TRBD1,15,TRBJ2-1,TGTGCCAGCAGCACATCCGGGACAGGCTACAATGAGCAGTTCTTC,CASSTSGTGYNEQFF
many,TRBV5-1,TRBD1,15,TRBJ1-5,TGCGCCAGCAGACCGGGACAGGGAAGCAATCAGCCCCAGCATTTT,CASRPGQGSNQPQHF
-,TRBV4-3,TRBD1,16,TRBJ2-1,TGCGCCAGCAGCCAACGACAGGGACACTCCTACAATGAGCAGTTCTTC,CASSQRQGHSYNEQFF